This T cell receptor beta chain derives from a study of shared clonotypes between healthy human individuals. Study findings and constraints: Estimated richness values were generally larger in naive subsets than in memory subsets. Four donors held about 4.5% of naive CD4 clonotypes in common.

Concerning this clone: Its specificity is unknown.

Sequencing used immunoSEQ multiplex PCR; TCRdb keeps in-frame clones, though not all of them. This table has 1,500,000 or so clones, roughly 96% appearing once. Between the trimmed V and J ends, which lost 6 bases and 2 bases, there was a span of 17 bases. From germline, CDR1 is SNHLY and CDR2 FYNNEI. The CDR3 has 15 residues. Sequencing input: naive CD4+ T cells sorted from blood. Subset defined: CD45RA+ positively selected. The sequence was collected from a man aged 25-45 years in good health. The chain employs TRBV2 and TRBJ2-7; D may be TRBD2 (6 bases). The CDR3 here is CASRAGRLVPYEQYF. The CDR3 bases are TGTGCCAGCAGGGCGGGGAGACTAGTGCCCTACGAGCAGTACTTC.